The entry below gives a single T cell receptor (beta chain) sequence along with its context. V gave up 8 bases and J gave up 7 bases, with 11 bases separating them. The CDR3 sequence is 11 residues long. The germline gives CDR1 SNHLY, CDR2 FYNNEI. The data originate from a study of blood T cell repertoires in COVID-19. Study details: Acute-phase and convalescent COVID-19 samples originated in the United States, Italy and Spain. T cells, B-cell-depleted T cells, or PBMCs provided the cDNA or gDNA that served as material.

Per the authors' pipeline: Quantification of nucleated cells was approximated via reference gene primer amplification. Clones were sequenced by immunoSEQ multiplex PCR, and TCRdb holds only the in-frame ones, with some missing. D and trimming were read from the DNA, whereas the V and J calls and clone size are those reported in that table. This table has 140,000 to 150,000 clones, 88% appearing once. Seattle patient enrollment occurred during active infection, with longitudinal follow-up thereafter. The sample taken for sequencing was peripheral blood. J is TRBJ1-2 and V is TRBV2; no definite D call. This TCR came from a human donor with COVID-19, enrolled during active disease. The donor label of this sample is uncertain. CDR3 DNA: TGTGCCAGCGTTCTTCGGGGTGGCTACACCTTC. Translated, it gives CASVLRGGYTF.